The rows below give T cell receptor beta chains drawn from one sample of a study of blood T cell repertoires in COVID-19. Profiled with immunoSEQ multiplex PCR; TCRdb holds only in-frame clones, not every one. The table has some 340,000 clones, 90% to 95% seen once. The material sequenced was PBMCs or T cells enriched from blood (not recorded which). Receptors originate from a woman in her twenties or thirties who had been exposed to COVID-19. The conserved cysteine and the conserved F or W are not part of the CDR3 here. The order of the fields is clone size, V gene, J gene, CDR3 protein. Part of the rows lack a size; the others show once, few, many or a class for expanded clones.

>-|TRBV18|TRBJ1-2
ASSPGTGYDGYT
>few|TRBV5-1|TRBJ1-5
ASSLDSYQPQH
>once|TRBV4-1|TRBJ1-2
ASSSGQGWGYT
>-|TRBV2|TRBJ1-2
ASSEGQGAGYT
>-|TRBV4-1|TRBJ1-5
ASSQDGAGYNQPQH
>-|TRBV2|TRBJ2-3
ASTLGQRTDTQY
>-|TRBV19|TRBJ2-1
ATRDRGYNEQF
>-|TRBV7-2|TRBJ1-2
ASSRGGGYGYT
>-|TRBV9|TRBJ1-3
ASSVGLSGSTGNTIY
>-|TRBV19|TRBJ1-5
ASSTTGGSNQPQH
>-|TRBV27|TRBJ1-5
ASSKRGQSNQPQH
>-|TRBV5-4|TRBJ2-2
ASSLDRGGGELF
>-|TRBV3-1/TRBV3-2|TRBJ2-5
ASSQTGAGEETQY
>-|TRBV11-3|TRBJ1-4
ASSRTLDRSNEKLF
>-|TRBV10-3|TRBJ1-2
AISGNRAGYKGSPGGYT
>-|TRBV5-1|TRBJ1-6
ASSSFGGRGIGSPLH
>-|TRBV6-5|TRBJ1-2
ASSIQGAEGYT
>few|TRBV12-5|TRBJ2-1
ASAAVPSSYNEQF
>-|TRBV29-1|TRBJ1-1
SVTLTELGPNTEAF
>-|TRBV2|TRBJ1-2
ASSEGPSGYT
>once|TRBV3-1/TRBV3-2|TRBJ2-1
ASSHRGQATYNEQF
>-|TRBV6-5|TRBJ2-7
ASSAQQGGLGEQY
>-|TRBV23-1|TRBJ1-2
ASSQSDSSRSYGYT
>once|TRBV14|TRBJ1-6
ASSHLQTGVGYNSPLH
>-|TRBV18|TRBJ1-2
ASSLANYGYT
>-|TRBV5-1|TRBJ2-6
ASSLGAVSGANVLT
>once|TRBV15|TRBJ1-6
ATSLMPGGGSPLH
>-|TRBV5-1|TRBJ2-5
ASSLADRVQETQY
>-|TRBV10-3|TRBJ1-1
AISGQLNTEAF
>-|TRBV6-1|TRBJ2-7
ASSERIGTGPLDEQY
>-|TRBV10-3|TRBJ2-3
ATKLAGLSDTQY
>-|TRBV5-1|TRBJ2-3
ASSLQDTQY
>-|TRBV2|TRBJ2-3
ASRRGTSGGAGSLY
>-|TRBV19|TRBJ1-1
ASTPGQGFKAF
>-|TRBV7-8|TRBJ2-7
ASSPDGQGYEQY
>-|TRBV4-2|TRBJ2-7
ASSRATLVTSGGYDEQY
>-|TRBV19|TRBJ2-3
ASKTASTDTQY
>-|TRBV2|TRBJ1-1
ASSERVLVGGTEAF
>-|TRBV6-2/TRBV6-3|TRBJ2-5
ASSPISGGPQETQY
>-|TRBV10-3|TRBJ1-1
AISSDRRNTEAF
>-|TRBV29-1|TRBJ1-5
SVANRVGQPQH
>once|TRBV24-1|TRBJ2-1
ATSDPGLAVDEQF
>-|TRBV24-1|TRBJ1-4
ATSDSPLPTTNEKLF
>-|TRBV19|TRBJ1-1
ASSTGGSNTEAF
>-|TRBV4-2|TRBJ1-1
ASSQDSVAF
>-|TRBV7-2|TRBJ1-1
ASSLVRAEAF
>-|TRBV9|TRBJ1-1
ASSVVADELGGNTEAF
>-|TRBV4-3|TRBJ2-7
ASSQELPGTGGGGEQY
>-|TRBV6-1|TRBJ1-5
ASSERVGGNQPQH
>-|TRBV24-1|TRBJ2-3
ATSDPKFTDTQY
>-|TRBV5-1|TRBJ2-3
ASSEGTSGGANTQY
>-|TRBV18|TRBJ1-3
ASSPTGGNGGNTIY
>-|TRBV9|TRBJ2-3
ASSVVGGGGTDTQY